A selection of T cell receptor beta chains follows, all from one sample in a study of siplizumab effects on memory and regulatory T cells. Clones were read by immunoSEQ multiplex PCR, and TCRdb kept only the in-frame ones, dropping some. The table includes about 26,000 clones, more than 65% detected once. Sequencing input: memory CD4+ T cells sorted from blood. Receptors originate from a human donor in good health. Each CDR3 is given with its conserved first and last residue. A D gene is named only where the DNA matches it firmly. Some rows mark clone size as missing; the rest say once, few, many or name a class of expanded clone.

TGCAGCGCCGTCACAGGGATCAATGGGTGGGAGCAGTACTTC | CSAVTGINGWEQYF | - | - | TRBJ2-7 | TRBV29-1
TGTGCCAGCAGCTTTGGGATCAATCAGCCCCAGCATTTT | CASSFGINQPQHF | - | - | TRBJ1-5 | TRBV5-4
TGCGCCAGCAGCTTTGGGACAGGGAATCAGCCCCAGCATTTT | CASSFGTGNQPQHF | TRBD1 | - | TRBJ1-5 | TRBV5-1
TGTGCCAGCAGCCAAGACGAGGGTACAGACCAGCCCCAGCATTTT | CASSQDEGTDQPQHF | - | - | TRBJ1-5 | TRBV4-2
TGCAGCGTTGATGCTGGCCAAGCATTGAACACTGAAGCTTTCTTT | CSVDAGQALNTEAFF | - | - | TRBJ1-1 | TRBV29-1
TGTGCCAGCAGTTATATGGCTCGACCTAACTATGGCTACACCTTC | CASSYMARPNYGYTF | - | - | TRBJ1-2 | TRBV6-5
TGTGCCAGCTCACCGACAATCCGAGGAACTGAAGCTTTCTTT | CASSPTIRGTEAFF | - | once | TRBJ1-1 | TRBV18
TGTGCCAGCAGCTTAAGGAGACTGGCGGGGTACGAGCAGTACTTC | CASSLRRLAGYEQYF | - | - | TRBJ2-7 | TRBV11-2
TGTGCCAGCTCCTCCGCAGAAAAACTGTTTTTT | CASSSAEKLFF | - | - | TRBJ1-4 | TRBV18
TGTGCCAGCAGTTCTCCGGGACGCAATGCTTTCTTT | CASSSPGRNAFF | - | - | TRBJ1-1 | TRBV28
TGTGCCAGCAGCCGGACAAACTCCTACGAGCAGTACTTC | CASSRTNSYEQYF | - | - | TRBJ2-7 | TRBV7-2
TGTGCCAGCAGCCTCGACAGCGATAGCAATCAGCCCCAGCATTTT | CASSLDSDSNQPQHF | - | - | TRBJ1-5 | TRBV9
TGTGCCAGCAGCTCAGGGACTAGCGGCACAGATACGCAGTATTTT | CASSSGTSGTDTQYF | TRBD2 | - | TRBJ2-3 | TRBV9
TGTGCCAGCAGCTCCCCAGGACAGGGGGCCGTCGAAGCTTTCTTT | CASSSPGQGAVEAFF | TRBD1 | - | TRBJ1-1 | TRBV9
TGTGCCAGCAGCTTCGGGACAGTGAGCAATGAGCAGTTCTTC | CASSFGTVSNEQFF | TRBD1 | - | TRBJ2-1 | TRBV7-6
TGTGCCAGCAGTTACTCGGGGGACTATGGCTACACCTTC | CASSYSGDYGYTF | - | - | TRBJ1-2 | TRBV6-5
TGTGCCAGCTCACCACGGAAAGGGGAGGCAGAGACCCAGTACTTC | CASSPRKGEAETQYF | - | few | TRBJ2-5 | TRBV18
TGTGCCAGCAGCCAAGGCGGGGGCAGGGGTGGGTTCTTC | CASSQGGGRGGFF | - | - | TRBJ2-1 | TRBV4-2
TGCAGCGGTAACAGGAACACTGAAGCTTTCTTT | CSGNRNTEAFF | - | once | TRBJ1-1 | TRBV29-1
TGTGCCACCTATTCCGACAGGCAACTCTATGGCTACACCTTC | CATYSDRQLYGYTF | - | - | TRBJ1-2 | TRBV25-1
TGTGCCAGCAGCCAAGAGGGCGGGGGCGGGAGAGTAACTGGGGCCAACGTCCTGACTTTC | CASSQEGGGGRVTGANVLTF | - | - | TRBJ2-6 | TRBV4-2
TGTGCCAGCAGCCCCAGGGGTCAGGGTGTCACTGAAGCTTTCTTT | CASSPRGQGVTEAFF | - | - | TRBJ1-1 | TRBV2
TGTGCCACCCGGGACAGGGGAGACTATGGCTACACCTTC | CATRDRGDYGYTF | TRBD1 | - | TRBJ1-2 | TRBV19
TGTGCCAGCTCACCAAGAGGGACTCTAGTCTCTAGCACAGATACGCAGTATTTT | CASSPRGTLVSSTDTQYF | - | few | TRBJ2-3 | TRBV18
TGTGCCAGCAGTTTACGAGGGGCCACTGAAGCTTTCTTT | CASSLRGATEAFF | - | - | TRBJ1-1 | TRBV27
TGTGCCAGCAGTGAACCCGGGGTATCAGCACATGAGCAGTTCTTC | CASSEPGVSAHEQFF | - | - | TRBJ2-1 | TRBV6-4
TGTGCCAGTAGTATTGACGGGAGAGCCGACGAGCAGTACTTC | CASSIDGRADEQYF | - | - | TRBJ2-7 | TRBV19
TGTGCCAGCAGGTCGACTTTCTACGAGCAGTACTTC | CASRSTFYEQYF | - | - | TRBJ2-7 | TRBV28
TGTGCCAGCCACCCGGGGAAGTCTGAAAAACTGTTTTTT | CASHPGKSEKLFF | - | once | TRBJ1-4 | TRBV2
TGTGCCAGCAGTTTCCAGGGTAGGTCAGATACGCAGTATTTT | CASSFQGRSDTQYF | - | few | TRBJ2-3 | TRBV27
TGTGCCAGCTCAGGCACCGGGGAGCTGTTTTTT | CASSGTGELFF | - | once | TRBJ2-2 | TRBV18
TGCAGCGTTACGGAAGGCGCTGAAGCTTTCTTT | CSVTEGAEAFF | - | few | TRBJ1-1 | TRBV29-1
TGTGCCAGTAGTATGACAGGTACCAGCTCTGGAAACACCATATATTTT | CASSMTGTSSGNTIYF | - | - | TRBJ1-3 | TRBV19
TGCGCCAGCAGCCGCGGCGGGGGCACTGAAGCTTTCTTT | CASSRGGGTEAFF | - | once | TRBJ1-1 | TRBV4-3
TGTGCCAGCACGGGACAGGTCAATGAGCAGTTCTTC | CASTGQVNEQFF | TRBD1 | - | TRBJ2-1 | TRBV28
TGTGCCAGCAATGTACAGGGCCGGAGCTCCTACGAGCAGTACTTC | CASNVQGRSSYEQYF | - | - | TRBJ2-7 | TRBV5-8
TGTGCCAGCAGCTTGGGGGGCCTAGCAGGGTCGAATGAGCAGTTCTTC | CASSLGGLAGSNEQFF | - | - | TRBJ2-1 | TRBV5-4
TGTGCCAGCAGTGGAGCACAGGGAAATTCACCCCTCCACTTT | CASSGAQGNSPLHF | - | - | TRBJ1-6 | TRBV25-1
TGTGCCAGCAGTTTATTGGGCAATCAGCCCCAGCATTTT | CASSLLGNQPQHF | - | - | TRBJ1-5 | TRBV28
TGCGCCAGCAGCCTGGCGGGACAGGGAAATGGCTACACCTTC | CASSLAGQGNGYTF | TRBD1 | - | TRBJ1-2 | TRBV5-1
TGTGCCAGCAGTCGCACAGGGACGGATGAAAAACTGTTTTTT | CASSRTGTDEKLFF | - | - | TRBJ1-4 | TRBV7-9
TGTGCCAGCAGCACTGGACTAGCGGGTCTCCAAGAGACCCAGTACTTC | CASSTGLAGLQETQYF | - | - | TRBJ2-5 | TRBV21-1
TGCGCCAGCAGCCAAGGACGCGGGAGGGCCGGTTTTTCCTACAATGAGCAGTTCTTC | CASSQGRGRAGFSYNEQFF | TRBD2 | - | TRBJ2-1 | TRBV4-3
TGTGCCAGCATCGTATCCGCAGGGGCCAGGAACACTGAAGCTTTCTTT | CASIVSAGARNTEAFF | - | - | TRBJ1-1 | TRBV2
TGTGCCTGGAACGGACTAGCGTGGACAGATACGCAGTATTTT | CAWNGLAWTDTQYF | TRBD2 | - | TRBJ2-3 | TRBV30
TGTGCCAGCCGTACTCGGACAGGGGCCCACACCTTC | CASRTRTGAHTF | TRBD1 | - | TRBJ1-2 | TRBV28
TGCAGCGGCGGGACCAACTACGAGCAGTACTTC | CSGGTNYEQYF | - | - | TRBJ2-7 | TRBV29-1
TGTGCCAGCAGCTACGGGACTAGCGAACACACAGATACGCAGTATTTT | CASSYGTSEHTDTQYF | TRBD2 | - | TRBJ2-3 | TRBV5-4
TGCGCCAGCAGCGAACACCGGACAGGGACCCACTACGAGCAGTACTTC | CASSEHRTGTHYEQYF | TRBD1 | - | TRBJ2-7 | TRBV10-1
TGTGCCAGCAGCTTAGGCCGTGCAACTAATGAAAAACTGTTTTTT | CASSLGRATNEKLFF | - | - | TRBJ1-4 | TRBV7-9
TGTGCCAGCAGTGTGAGCAATGAGCAGTTCTTC | CASSVSNEQFF | - | - | TRBJ2-1 | TRBV6-1
TGTGCCTGGAGTGTACGGGCGGGGGCAGAGAACACTGAAGCTTTCTTT | CAWSVRAGAENTEAFF | - | few | TRBJ1-1 | TRBV30
TGTGCCAGCTCCCGGGACAAGGAACGCACAGATACGCAGTATTTT | CASSRDKERTDTQYF | - | - | TRBJ2-3 | TRBV18
TGTGCCAGCAATGTTGGACAGCACTACGAGCAGTACTTC | CASNVGQHYEQYF | - | - | TRBJ2-7 | TRBV2